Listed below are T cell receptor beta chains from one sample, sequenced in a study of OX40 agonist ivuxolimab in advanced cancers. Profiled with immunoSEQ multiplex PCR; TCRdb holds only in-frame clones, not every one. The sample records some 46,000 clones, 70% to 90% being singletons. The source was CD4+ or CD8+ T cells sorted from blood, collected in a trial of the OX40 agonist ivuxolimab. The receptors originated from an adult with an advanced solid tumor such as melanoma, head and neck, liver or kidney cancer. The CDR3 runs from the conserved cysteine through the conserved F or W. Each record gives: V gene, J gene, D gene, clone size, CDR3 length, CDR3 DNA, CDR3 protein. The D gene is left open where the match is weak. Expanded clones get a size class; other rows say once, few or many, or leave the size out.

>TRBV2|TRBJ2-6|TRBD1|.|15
TGTGCCAGCACTAAGACAGGGAATGGGGCCAACGTCCTGACTTTC
CASTKTGNGANVLTF
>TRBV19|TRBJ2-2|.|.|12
TGTGCCAGTCGCTTACCACCCGGGGAGCTGTTTTTT
CASRLPPGELFF
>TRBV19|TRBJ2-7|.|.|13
TGTGCCAGTACCGGATTTAGCTCCTACGAGCAGTACTTC
CASTGFSSYEQYF
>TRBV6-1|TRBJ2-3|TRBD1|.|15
TGTGCCAGCAGTGTCACCAGGGGGCGCCCAGATACGCAGTATTTT
CASSVTRGRPDTQYF
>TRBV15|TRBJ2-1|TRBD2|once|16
TGTGCCACCAGCAGAGGCGGGGGAGGTAGGAACAATGAGCAGTTCTTC
CATSRGGGGRNNEQFF
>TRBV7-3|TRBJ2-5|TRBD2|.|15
TGTGCCAGCAGCCTCGGACTAGCGGACCAAGAGACCCAGTACTTC
CASSLGLADQETQYF
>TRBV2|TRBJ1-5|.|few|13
TGTGCCAGCACTGACAATAGCAATCAGCCCCAGCATTTT
CASTDNSNQPQHF
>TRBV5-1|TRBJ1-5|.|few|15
TGCGCCAGCAGCTTGGGGGGGGCGGTCAATCAGCCCCAGCATTTT
CASSLGGAVNQPQHF
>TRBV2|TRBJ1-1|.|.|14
TGTGCCAGCAGTGGTCCCCACATGAACACTGAAGCTTTCTTT
CASSGPHMNTEAFF
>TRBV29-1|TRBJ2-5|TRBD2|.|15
TGCAGCTCTGGCCTCACAGCGGGAGAGCGAGAGACCCAGTACTTC
CSSGLTAGERETQYF
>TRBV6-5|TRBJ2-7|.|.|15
TGTGCCAGCAGTTACAGGACAAGCTTCTCCTACGAGCAGTACTTC
CASSYRTSFSYEQYF
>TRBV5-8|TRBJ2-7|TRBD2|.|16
TGTGCCAGCAGAGAGCTAGGGACTAGCGGATTCTACGAGCAGTACTTC
CASRELGTSGFYEQYF
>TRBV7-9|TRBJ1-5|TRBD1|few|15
TGTGCCAGCAGCTTAGGGGACAGCATTGCTCAGCCCCAGCATTTT
CASSLGDSIAQPQHF
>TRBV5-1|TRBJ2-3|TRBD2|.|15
TGCGCCAGCAGCTTGGCCGGGGGGGGCCCAGATACGCAGTATTTT
CASSLAGGGPDTQYF
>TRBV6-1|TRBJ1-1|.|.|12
TGTGCCAGCAGGACTGGGGGTCTTGAAGCTTTCTTT
CASRTGGLEAFF
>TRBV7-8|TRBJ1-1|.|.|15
TGTGCCAGCAGCTCCGACCGAGGGGCTCAGACTGAAGCTTTCTTT
CASSSDRGAQTEAFF
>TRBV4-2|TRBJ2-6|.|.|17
TGTGCCAGCAGCCACGCCGGTTGGGACTCTGGGGCCAACGTCCTGACTTTC
CASSHAGWDSGANVLTF
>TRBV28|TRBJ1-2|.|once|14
TGTGCCAGCAGTTTATCCCCGGCAAACTATGGCTACACCTTC
CASSLSPANYGYTF
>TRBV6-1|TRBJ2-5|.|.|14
TGTGCCAGCACTAGGAGGGACTTCCAAGAGACCCAGTACTTC
CASTRRDFQETQYF
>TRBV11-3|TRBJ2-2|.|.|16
TGTGCCAGCAGCTTAGAACGGGGGGCTAACACCGGGGAGCTGTTTTTT
CASSLERGANTGELFF
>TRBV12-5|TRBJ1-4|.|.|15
TGTGCTAGTTTGCGGGGCGGCCAGTCCAATGAAAAACTGTTTTTT
CASLRGGQSNEKLFF
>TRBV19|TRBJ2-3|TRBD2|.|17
TGTGCCAGTACCTCACCGCCGGCTAGCGGGTACACAGATACGCAGTATTTT
CASTSPPASGYTDTQYF
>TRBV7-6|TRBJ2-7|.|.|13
TGTGCCAGCAGCTTTGACATTACCTACGAGCAGTACTTC
CASSFDITYEQYF
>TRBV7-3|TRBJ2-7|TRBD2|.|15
TGTGCCAGCAGCCACCCAACTAGCGGGACGGATGAGCAGTACTTC
CASSHPTSGTDEQYF
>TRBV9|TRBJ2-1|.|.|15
TGTGCCAGCAGAGCCGGCACAGGGCCCTACAATGAGCAGTTCTTC
CASRAGTGPYNEQFF
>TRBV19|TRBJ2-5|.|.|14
TGTGCCTCCTCAAATGGCCAACTCCAAGAGACCCAGTACTTC
CASSNGQLQETQYF
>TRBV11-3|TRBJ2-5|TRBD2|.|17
TGTGCCAGCAGCTTAGAGATATCTAGCGGGGGGCTGGAGACCCAGTACTTC
CASSLEISSGGLETQYF
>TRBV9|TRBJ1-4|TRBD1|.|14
TGTGCCAGCAGCGTAGGACAGGGCGGGGAAAAACTGTTTTTT
CASSVGQGGEKLFF
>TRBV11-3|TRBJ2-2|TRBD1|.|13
TGTGCCAGCAGCAACGGACAGGACGGGGAGCTGTTTTTT
CASSNGQDGELFF
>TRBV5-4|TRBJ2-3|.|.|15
TGTGCCAGCAGCAGAGGGACCCTCAGCACAGATACGCAGTATTTT
CASSRGTLSTDTQYF
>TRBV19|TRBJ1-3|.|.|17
TGTGCCAGTAGTATAGATCCGGGAAGGCCCTCTGGAAACACCATATATTTT
CASSIDPGRPSGNTIYF
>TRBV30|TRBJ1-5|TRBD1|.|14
TGTGCCTGGAGCCAAGGGACAGAAGATCAGCCCCAGCATTTT
CAWSQGTEDQPQHF
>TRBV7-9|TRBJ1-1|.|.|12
TGTGCCAGCAGCTTTGGGGTGACTGAAGCTTTCTTT
CASSFGVTEAFF
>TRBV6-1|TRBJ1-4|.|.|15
TGTGCCAGCAGTGATACAGGGTTCCTTAATGAAAAACTGTTTTTT
CASSDTGFLNEKLFF
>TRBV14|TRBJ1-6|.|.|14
TGTGCCAGCAGTATAACAGGGCGGAATTCACCCCTCCACTTT
CASSITGRNSPLHF